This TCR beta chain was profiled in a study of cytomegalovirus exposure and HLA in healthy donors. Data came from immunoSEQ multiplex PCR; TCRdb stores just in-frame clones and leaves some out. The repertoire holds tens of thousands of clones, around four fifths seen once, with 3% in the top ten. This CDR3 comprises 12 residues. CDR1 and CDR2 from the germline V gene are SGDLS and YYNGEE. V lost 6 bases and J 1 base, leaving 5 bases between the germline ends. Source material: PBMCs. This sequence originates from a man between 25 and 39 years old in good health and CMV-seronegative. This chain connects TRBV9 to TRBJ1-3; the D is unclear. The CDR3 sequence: CASTSSGNTIYF. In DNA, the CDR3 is TGTGCCAGCACCTCGTCTGGAAACACCATATATTTT.